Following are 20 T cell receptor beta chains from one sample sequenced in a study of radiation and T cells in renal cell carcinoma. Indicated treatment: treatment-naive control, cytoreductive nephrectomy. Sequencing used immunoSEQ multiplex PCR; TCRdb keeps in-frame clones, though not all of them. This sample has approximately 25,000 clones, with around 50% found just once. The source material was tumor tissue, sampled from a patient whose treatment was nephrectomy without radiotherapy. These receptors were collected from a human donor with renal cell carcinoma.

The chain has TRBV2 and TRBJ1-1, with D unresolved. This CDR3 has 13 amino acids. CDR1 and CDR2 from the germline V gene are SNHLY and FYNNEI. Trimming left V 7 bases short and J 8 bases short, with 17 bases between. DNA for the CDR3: TGTGCCAGCACTTTATCTCTTTCGTCCGAAGCTTTCTTT. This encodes CASTLSLSSEAFF.

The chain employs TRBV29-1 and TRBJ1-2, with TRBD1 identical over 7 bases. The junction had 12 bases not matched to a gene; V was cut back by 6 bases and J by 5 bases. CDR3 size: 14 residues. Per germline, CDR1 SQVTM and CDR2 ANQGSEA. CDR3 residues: CSVDITGQSYGYTF. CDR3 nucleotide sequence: TGCAGCGTAGATATCACGGGACAGTCTTATGGCTACACCTTC.

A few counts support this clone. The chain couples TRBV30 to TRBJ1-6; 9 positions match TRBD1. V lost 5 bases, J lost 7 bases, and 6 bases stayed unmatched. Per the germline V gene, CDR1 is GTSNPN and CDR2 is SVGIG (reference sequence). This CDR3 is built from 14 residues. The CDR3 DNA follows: TGTGCCTGGGCCCGACAGGGGGGGAATTCACCCCTCCACTTT. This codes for CAWARQGGNSPLHF.

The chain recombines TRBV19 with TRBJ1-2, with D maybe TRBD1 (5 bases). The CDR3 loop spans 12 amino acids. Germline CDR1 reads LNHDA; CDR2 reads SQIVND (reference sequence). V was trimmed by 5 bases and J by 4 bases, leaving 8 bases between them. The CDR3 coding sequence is TGTGCCAGTAGTGGGGACTTCTATGGCTACACCTTC. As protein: CASSGDFYGYTF. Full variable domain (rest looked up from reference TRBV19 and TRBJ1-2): DGGITQSPKYLFRKEGQNVTLSCEQNLNHDAMYWYRQDPGQGLRLIYYSQIVNDFQKGDIAEGYSVSREKKESFPLTVTSAQKNPTAFYLCASSGDFYGYTFGSGTRLTVV.

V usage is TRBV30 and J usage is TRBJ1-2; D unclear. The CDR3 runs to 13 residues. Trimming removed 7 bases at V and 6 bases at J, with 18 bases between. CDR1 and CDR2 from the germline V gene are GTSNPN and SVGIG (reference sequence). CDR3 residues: CASLGGGRNGYTF. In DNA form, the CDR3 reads TGTGCCTCCCTAGGAGGAGGCAGGAATGGCTACACCTTC.

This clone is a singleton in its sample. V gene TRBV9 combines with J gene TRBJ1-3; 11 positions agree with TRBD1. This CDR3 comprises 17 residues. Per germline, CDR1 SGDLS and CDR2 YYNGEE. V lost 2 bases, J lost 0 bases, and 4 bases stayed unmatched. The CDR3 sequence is CASSVGQGASSGNTIYF. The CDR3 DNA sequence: TGTGCCAGCAGCGTTGGACAGGGGGCAAGCTCTGGAAACACCATATATTTT. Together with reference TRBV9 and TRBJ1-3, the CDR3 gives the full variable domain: DSGVTQTPKHLITATGQRVTLRCSPRSGDLSVYWYQQSLDQGLQFLIQYYNGEERAKGNILERFSAQQFPDLHSELNLSSLELGDSALYFCASSVGQGASSGNTIYFGEGSWLTVV.

CDR3 residues: CASTPEWNHGGYTF. The CDR3 coding sequence is TGTGCCAGCACCCCGGAATGGAATCACGGGGGCTACACCTTC. The chain has TRBV6-6 and TRBJ1-2; D is ambiguous. Germline CDR1 reads MNHNY; CDR2 reads SVGAGI (reference sequence). Trimming removed 7 bases from V and 8 bases from J, with 20 bases in between. The CDR3 has 14 amino acids.

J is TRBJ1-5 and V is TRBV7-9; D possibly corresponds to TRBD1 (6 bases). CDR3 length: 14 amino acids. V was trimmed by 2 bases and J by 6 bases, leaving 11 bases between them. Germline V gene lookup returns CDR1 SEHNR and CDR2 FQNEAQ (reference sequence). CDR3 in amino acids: CASSLQGSGQPQHF. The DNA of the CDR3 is TGTGCCAGCAGCTTACAGGGGTCGGGTCAGCCCCAGCATTTT.

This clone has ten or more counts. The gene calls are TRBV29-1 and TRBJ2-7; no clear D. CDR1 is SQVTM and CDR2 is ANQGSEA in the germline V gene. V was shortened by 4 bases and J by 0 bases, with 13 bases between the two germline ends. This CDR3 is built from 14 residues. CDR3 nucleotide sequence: TGCAGCGTTGGGCTAGTCCCTAGCTCCTACGAGCAGTACTTC. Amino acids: CSVGLVPSSYEQYF.

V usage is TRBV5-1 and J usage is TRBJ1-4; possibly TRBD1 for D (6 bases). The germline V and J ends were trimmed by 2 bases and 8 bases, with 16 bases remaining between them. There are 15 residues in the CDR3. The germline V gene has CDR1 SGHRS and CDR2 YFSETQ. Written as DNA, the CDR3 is TGCGCCAGCAGCTTAGGGGGGTCCCAGGGGGAAAAACTGTTTTTT. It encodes CASSLGGSQGEKLFF.

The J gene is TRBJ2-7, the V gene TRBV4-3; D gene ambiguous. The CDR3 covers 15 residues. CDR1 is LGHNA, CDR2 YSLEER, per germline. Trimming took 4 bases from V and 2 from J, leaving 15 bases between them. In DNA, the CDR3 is TGCGCCAGCAGCCTCCAGGCCGGAAGCACCTACGAGCAGTACTTC. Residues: CASSLQAGSTYEQYF.

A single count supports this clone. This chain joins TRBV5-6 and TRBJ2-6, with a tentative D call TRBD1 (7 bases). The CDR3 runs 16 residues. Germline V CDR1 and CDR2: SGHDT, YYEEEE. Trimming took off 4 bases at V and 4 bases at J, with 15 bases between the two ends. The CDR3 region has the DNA TGTGCCAGCAGCCTGGAGGGGGCGAAGGGGGCCAACGTCCTGACTTTC. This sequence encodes CASSLEGAKGANVLTF. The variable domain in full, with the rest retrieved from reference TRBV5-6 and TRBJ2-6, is DAGVTQSPTHLIKTRGQQVTLRCSPKSGHDTVSWYQQALGQGPQFIFQYYEEEERQRGNFPDRFSGHQFPNYSSELNVNALLLGDSALYLCASSLEGAKGANVLTFGAGSRLTVL.

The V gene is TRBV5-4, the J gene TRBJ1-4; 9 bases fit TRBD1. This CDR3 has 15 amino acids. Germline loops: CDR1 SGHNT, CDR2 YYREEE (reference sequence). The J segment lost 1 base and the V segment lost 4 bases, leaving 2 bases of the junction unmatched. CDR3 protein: CASSRDRETNEKLFF. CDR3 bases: TGTGCCAGCAGCCGGGACAGGGAAACTAATGAAAAACTGTTTTTT.

This CDR3 is CASSLRSGGEVFGETQYF. The CDR3 DNA is TGTGCCAGCAGCTTACGAAGCGGGGGGGAAGTATTTGGAGAGACCCAGTACTTC. The gene calls are TRBV7-2 and TRBJ2-5, with 10 bases aligning to TRBD2. The CDR3 sequence is 18 residues long. Trimming took 2 bases from V and 4 from J; bases not matched to a gene: 13. Looked up from germline, CDR1 is SGHTA and CDR2 is FQGNSA.

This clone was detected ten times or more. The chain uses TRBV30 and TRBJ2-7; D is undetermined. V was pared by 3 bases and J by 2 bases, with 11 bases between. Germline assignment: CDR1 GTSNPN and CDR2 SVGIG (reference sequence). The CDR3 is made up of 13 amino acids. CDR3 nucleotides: TGTGCCTGGAGGACGTCCCCACCCTACGAGCAGTACTTC. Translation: CAWRTSPPYEQYF.

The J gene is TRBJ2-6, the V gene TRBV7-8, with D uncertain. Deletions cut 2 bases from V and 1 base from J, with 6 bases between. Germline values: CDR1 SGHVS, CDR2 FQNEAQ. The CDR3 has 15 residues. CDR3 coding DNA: TGTGCCAGCAGCTTACTGGGGTCTGGGGCCAACGTCCTGACTTTC. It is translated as CASSLLGSGANVLTF. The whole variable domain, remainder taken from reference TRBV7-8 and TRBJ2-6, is GAGVSQSPRYKVAKRGQDVALRCDPISGHVSLFWYQQALGQGPEFLTYFQNEAQLDKSGLPSDRFFAERPEGSVSTLKIQRTQQEDSAVYLCASSLLGSGANVLTFGAGSRLTVL.

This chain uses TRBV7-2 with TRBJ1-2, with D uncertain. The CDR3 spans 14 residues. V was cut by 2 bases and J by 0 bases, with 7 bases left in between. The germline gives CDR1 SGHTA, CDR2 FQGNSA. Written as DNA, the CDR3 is TGTGCCAGCAGCTTACGGCAGGCTAACTATGGCTACACCTTC. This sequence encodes CASSLRQANYGYTF.

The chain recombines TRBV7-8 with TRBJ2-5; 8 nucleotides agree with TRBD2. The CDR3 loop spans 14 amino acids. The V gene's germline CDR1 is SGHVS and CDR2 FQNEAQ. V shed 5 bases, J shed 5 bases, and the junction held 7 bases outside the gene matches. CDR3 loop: CASSLGLARETQYF. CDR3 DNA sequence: TGTGCCAGCAGCCTTGGACTAGCACGGGAGACCCAGTACTTC.

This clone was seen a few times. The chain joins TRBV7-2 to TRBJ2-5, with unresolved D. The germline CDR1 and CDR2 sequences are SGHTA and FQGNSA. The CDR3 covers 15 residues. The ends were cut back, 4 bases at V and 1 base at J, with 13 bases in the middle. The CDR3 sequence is CASSSQGWAQETQYF. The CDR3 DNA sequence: TGTGCCAGCAGCTCACAAGGTTGGGCCCAAGAGACCCAGTACTTC.

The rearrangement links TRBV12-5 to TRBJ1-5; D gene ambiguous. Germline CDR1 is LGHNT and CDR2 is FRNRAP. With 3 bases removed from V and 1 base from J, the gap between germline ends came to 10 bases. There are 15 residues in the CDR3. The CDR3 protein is CASGFGEGSNQPQHF. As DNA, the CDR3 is TGTGCTAGTGGTTTTGGGGAAGGAAGCAATCAGCCCCAGCATTTT.